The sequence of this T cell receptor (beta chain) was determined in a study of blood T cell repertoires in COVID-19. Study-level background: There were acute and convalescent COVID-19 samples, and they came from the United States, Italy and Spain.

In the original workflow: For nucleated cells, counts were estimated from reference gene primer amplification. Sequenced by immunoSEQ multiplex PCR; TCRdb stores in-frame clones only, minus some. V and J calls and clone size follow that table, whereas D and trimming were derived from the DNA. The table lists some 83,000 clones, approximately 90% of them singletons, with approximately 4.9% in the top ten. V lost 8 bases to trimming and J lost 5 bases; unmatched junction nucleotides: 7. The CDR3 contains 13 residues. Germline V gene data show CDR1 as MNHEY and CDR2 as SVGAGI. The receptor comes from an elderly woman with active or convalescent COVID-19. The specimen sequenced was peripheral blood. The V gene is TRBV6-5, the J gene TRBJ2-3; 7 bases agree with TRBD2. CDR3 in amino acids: CASGAGVRDTQYF. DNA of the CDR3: TGTGCCAGCGGGGCGGGAGTAAGAGATACGCAGTATTTT.